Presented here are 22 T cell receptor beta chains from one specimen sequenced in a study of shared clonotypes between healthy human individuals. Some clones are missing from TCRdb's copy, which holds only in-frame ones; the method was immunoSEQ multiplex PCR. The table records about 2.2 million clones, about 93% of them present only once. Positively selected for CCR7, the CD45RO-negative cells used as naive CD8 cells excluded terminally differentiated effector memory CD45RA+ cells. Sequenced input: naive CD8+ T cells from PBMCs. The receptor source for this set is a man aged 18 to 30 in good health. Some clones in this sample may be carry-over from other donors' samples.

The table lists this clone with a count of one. The CDR3 DNA follows: TGTGCCAGTAGTATAGATCCTTTAGCTCGGACAGCGGGCTCCTACGAGCAGTACTTC. This codes for CASSIDPLARTAGSYEQYF. The gene calls are TRBV19 and TRBJ2-7; the D gene could be TRBD1 or TRBD2 (6 bases each). V was clipped by 0 bases and J by 0 bases, with 21 bases between them. Germline lookup yields CDR1 LNHDA and CDR2 SQIVND (reference sequence). The CDR3 is 19 amino acids.

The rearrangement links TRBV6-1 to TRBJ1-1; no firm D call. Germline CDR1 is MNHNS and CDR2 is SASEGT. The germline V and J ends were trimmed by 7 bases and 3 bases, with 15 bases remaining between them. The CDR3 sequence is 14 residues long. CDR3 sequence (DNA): TGTGCCAGCAAAAAACGGGCACCCTACACTGAAGCTTTCTTT. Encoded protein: CASKKRAPYTEAFF.

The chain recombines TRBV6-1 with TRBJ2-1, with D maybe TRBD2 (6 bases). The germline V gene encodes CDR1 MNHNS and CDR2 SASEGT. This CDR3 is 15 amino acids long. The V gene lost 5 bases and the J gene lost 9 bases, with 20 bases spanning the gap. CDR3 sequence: CASSFSGRWAAEQFF. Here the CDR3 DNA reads TGTGCCAGCAGTTTCAGTGGGAGGTGGGCCGCTGAGCAGTTCTTC.

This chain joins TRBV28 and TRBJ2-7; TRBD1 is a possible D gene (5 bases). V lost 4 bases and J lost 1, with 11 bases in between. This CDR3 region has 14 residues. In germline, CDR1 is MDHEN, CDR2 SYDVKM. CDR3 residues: CASSSQGLSYEQYF. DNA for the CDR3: TGTGCCAGCAGTTCGCAGGGCTTATCCTACGAGCAGTACTTC. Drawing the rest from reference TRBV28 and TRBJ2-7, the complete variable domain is DVKVTQSSRYLVKRTGEKVFLECVQDMDHENMFWYRQDPGLGLRLIYFSYDVKMKEKGDIPEGYSVSREKKERFSLILESASTNQTSMYLCASSSQGLSYEQYFGPGTRLTVT.

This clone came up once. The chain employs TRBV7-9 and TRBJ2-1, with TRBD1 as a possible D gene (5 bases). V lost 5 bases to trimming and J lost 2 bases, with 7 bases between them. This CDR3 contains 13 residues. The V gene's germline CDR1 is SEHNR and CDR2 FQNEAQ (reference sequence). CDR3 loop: CASSKGTYNEQFF. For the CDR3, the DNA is TGTGCCAGCAGCAAGGGGACCTACAATGAGCAGTTCTTC.

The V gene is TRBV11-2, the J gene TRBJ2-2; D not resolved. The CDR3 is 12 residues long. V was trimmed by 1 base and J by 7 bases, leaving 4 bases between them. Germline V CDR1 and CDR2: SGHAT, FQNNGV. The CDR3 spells CASSLVGGELFF. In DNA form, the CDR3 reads TGTGCCAGCAGCTTAGTGGGCGGGGAGCTGTTTTTT.

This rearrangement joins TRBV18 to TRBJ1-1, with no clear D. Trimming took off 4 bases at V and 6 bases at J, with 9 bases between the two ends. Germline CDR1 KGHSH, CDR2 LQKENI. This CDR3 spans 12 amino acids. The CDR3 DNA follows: TGTGCCAGCTCACTTCGAGAGGCTGAAGCTTTCTTT. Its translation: CASSLREAEAFF.

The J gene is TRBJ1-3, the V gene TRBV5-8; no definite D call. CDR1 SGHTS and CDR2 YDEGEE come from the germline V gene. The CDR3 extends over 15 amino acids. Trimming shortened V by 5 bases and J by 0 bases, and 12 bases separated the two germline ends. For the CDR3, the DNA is TGTGCCAGCAGGCCAAGCAGAGACTCTGGAAACACCATATATTTT. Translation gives CASRPSRDSGNTIYF.

The CDR3 region has the DNA TGTGCCAGCAGCCCTATGTCTCTCGGGGGGAAGTACGAGCAGTACTTC. This translates into CASSPMSLGGKYEQYF. The chain uses TRBV7-9 and TRBJ2-7, with 7 bases fitting TRBD2. V gave up 5 bases and J gave up 4 bases; unmatched junction bases: 14. Germline V gene lookup returns CDR1 SEHNR and CDR2 FQNEAQ (reference sequence). The CDR3 has 16 residues.

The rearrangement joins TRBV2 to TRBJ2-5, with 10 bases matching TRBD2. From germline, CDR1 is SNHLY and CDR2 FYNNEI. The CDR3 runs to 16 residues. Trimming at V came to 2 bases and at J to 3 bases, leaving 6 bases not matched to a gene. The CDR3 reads CASSERLAGVEETQYF. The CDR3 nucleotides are TGTGCCAGCAGTGAACGGCTAGCGGGAGTAGAAGAGACCCAGTACTTC. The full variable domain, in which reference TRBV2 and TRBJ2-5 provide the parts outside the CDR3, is EPEVTQTPSHQVTQMGQEVILRCVPISNHLYFYWYRQILGQKVEFLVSFYNNEISEKSEIFDDQFSVERPDGSNFTLKIRSTKLEDSAMYFCASSERLAGVEETQYFGPGTRLLVL.

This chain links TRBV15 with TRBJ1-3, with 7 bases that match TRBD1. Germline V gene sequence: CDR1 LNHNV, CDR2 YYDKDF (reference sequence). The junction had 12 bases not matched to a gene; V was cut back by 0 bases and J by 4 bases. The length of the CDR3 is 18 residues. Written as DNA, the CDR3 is TGTGCCACCAGCAGAGACAGGGGGTTATGGTTTGAGGGAAACACCATATATTTT. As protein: CATSRDRGLWFEGNTIYF.

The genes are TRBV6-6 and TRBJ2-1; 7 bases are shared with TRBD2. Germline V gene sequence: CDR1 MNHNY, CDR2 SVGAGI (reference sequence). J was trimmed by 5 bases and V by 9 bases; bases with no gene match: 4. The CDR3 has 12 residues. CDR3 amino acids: CASGGGNNEQFF. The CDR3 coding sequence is TGTGCCAGTGGGGGGGGAAACAATGAGCAGTTCTTC.

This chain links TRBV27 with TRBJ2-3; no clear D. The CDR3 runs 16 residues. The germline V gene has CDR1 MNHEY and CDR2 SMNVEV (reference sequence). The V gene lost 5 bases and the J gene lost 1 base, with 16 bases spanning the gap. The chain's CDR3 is CASSPQPVVGTDTQYF. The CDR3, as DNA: TGTGCCAGCAGTCCCCAACCGGTGGTCGGCACAGATACGCAGTATTTT.

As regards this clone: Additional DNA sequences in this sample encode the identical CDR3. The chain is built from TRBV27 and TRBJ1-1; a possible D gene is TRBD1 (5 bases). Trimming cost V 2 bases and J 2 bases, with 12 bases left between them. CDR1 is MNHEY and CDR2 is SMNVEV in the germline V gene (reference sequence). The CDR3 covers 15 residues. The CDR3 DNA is TGTGCCAGCAGTTTAGGCAGGGACTTAAACACTGAAGCTTTCTTT. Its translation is CASSLGRDLNTEAFF.

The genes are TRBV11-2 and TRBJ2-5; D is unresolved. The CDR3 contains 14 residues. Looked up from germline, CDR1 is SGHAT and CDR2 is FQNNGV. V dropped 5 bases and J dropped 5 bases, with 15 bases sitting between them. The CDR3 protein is CASSRPRIRETQYF. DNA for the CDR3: TGTGCCAGCAGCAGACCCAGAATCCGGGAGACCCAGTACTTC.

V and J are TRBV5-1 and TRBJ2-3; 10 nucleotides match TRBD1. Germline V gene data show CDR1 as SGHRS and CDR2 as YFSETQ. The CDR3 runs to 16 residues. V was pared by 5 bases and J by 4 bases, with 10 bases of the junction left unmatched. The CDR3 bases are TGCGCCAGCAGTTATCCGGGACAGGGGTTGCCAGATACGCAGTATTTT. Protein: CASSYPGQGLPDTQYF.

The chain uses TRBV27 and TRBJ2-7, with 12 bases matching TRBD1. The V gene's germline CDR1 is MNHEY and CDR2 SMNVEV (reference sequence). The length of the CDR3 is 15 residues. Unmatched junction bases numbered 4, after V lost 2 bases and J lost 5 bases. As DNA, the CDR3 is TGTGCCAGCAGTTTAACCGGGACAGGGGGCGACGAGCAGTACTTC. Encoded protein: CASSLTGTGGDEQYF.

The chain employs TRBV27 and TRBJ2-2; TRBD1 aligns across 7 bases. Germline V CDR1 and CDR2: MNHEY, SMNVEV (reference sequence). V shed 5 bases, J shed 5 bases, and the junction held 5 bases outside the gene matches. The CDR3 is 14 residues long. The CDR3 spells CASSETDRTGELFF. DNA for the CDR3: TGTGCCAGCAGTGAGACGGACAGGACCGGGGAGCTGTTTTTT.

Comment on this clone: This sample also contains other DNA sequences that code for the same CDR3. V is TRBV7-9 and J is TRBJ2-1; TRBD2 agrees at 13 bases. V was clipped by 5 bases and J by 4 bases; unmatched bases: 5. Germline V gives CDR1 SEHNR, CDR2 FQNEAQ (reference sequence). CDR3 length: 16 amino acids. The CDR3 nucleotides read TGTGCCAGCAGCCCCAGACTAGCGGGAGGATACAATGAGCAGTTCTTC. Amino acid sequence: CASSPRLAGGYNEQFF.

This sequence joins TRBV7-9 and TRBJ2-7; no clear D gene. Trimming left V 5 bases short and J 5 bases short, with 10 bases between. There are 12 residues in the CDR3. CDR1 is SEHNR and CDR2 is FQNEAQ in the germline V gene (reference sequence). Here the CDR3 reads CASSGIGNEQYF. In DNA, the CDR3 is TGTGCCAGCAGCGGGATCGGTAACGAGCAGTACTTC.

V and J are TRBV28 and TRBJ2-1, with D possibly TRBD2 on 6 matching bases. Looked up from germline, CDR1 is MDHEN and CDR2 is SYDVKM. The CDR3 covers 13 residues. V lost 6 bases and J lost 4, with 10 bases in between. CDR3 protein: CASSPGTYNEQFF. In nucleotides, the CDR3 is TGTGCCAGCAGCCCCGGGACTTACAATGAGCAGTTCTTC.

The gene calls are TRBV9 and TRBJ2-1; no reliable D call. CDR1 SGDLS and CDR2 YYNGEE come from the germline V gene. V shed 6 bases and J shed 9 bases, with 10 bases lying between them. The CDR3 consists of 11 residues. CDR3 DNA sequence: TGTGCCAGCACCTCCGGGCCTGAGCAGTTCTTC. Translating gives CASTSGPEQFF.